Listed here are 11 T cell receptor beta chains from one sample, sequenced in a study of T cell responses to AZD1222 COVID-19 vaccine. Profiled with immunoSEQ multiplex PCR; TCRdb holds only in-frame clones, not every one. The table records about 100,000 clones, approximately 90% of them present only once. Specimen: peripheral blood, collected on day 0 of AZD1222 vaccination. The source of these receptors is an adult in good health.

V gene TRBV6-4 combines with J gene TRBJ2-1; 8 positions agree with TRBD2. Germline V gene lookup returns CDR1 MRHNA and CDR2 SNTAGT. J gave up 7 bases and V 3 bases, and 2 bases lay outside the gene matches. This CDR3 is 13 amino acids long. DNA for the CDR3: TGTGCCAGCAGTGAAGCGGGAGAGAATGAGCAGTTCTTC. Its translation: CASSEAGENEQFF.

The rearrangement uses TRBV7-2 and TRBJ2-3; 9 bases fit TRBD2. The V gene end was trimmed by 5 bases and the J gene end by 1 base; junction bases not matched to a gene: 4. CDR1 is SGHTA, CDR2 FQGNSA, per germline. CDR3 length: 15 amino acids. The CDR3 loop reads CASSLVAGGTDTQYF. The CDR3 coding sequence is TGTGCCAGCAGCCTAGTAGCGGGGGGCACAGATACGCAGTATTTT.

The gene calls are TRBV5-4 and TRBJ2-1; the match to TRBD2 covers 11 bases. Germline CDR1 and CDR2: SGHNT and YYREEE (reference sequence). V dropped 2 bases and J dropped 10; count of bases not matched to a gene: 8. The CDR3 is 15 amino acids. CDR3 loop: CASSLGTSGPMEQFF. The CDR3 DNA follows: TGTGCCAGCAGCTTAGGGACTAGCGGACCTATGGAGCAGTTCTTC.

The gene calls are TRBV6-6 and TRBJ1-2; 10 nucleotides line up with TRBD1. The CDR3 has 14 amino acids. The germline gives CDR1 MNHNY, CDR2 SVGAGI (reference sequence). The J segment lost 10 bases and the V segment lost 0 bases, leaving 5 bases of the junction unmatched. The CDR3 nucleotides read TGTGCCAGCAGTTACTCGGACAGGGGGTTTGTCTACACCTTC. Its protein is CASSYSDRGFVYTF.

The V gene is TRBV13, the J gene TRBJ2-5; 10 bases are shared with TRBD2. V shed 3 bases, J shed 5 bases, and the junction held 9 bases outside the gene matches. In germline, CDR1 is PRHDT, CDR2 FYEKMQ (reference sequence). The CDR3 consists of 16 residues. CDR3 amino acids: CASSFRGAGGVETQYF. In nucleotides, the CDR3 is TGTGCCAGCAGCTTTCGGGGAGCGGGAGGGGTGGAGACCCAGTACTTC. Full variable domain (remainder filled in from reference TRBV13 and TRBJ2-5): AAGVIQSPRHLIKEKRETATLKCYPIPRHDTVYWYQQGPGQDPQFLISFYEKMQSDKGSIPDRFSAQQFSDYHSELNMSSLELGDSALYFCASSFRGAGGVETQYFGPGTRLLVL.

V is TRBV28 and J is TRBJ2-7; 11 bases fit TRBD2. The V gene end was trimmed by 4 bases and the J gene end by 1 base; junction bases not matched to a gene: 6. Looked up from germline, CDR1 is MDHEN and CDR2 is SYDVKM. CDR3 size: 16 residues. Here the CDR3 DNA reads TGTGCCAGCAGTTCTTCCGGGACTAGCGGATCCTACGAGCAGTACTTC. It is translated as CASSSSGTSGSYEQYF.

The chain employs TRBV19 and TRBJ2-5, with 14 positions matching TRBD2. V lost 4 bases, J lost 3 bases, and 7 bases stayed unmatched. CDR1 is LNHDA, CDR2 SQIVND, per germline (reference sequence). The CDR3 loop spans 17 amino acids. The chain's CDR3 is CASSTVGTSGSKETQYF. The CDR3 DNA reads TGTGCCAGTAGTACGGTAGGGACTAGCGGGAGTAAAGAGACCCAGTACTTC.

The V and J genes are TRBV6-6 and TRBJ1-2, with a weak D call TRBD1 (6 bases). V lost 5 bases and J lost 8, with 15 bases in between. CDR3 length: 13 residues. Germline V CDR1 and CDR2: MNHNY, SVGAGI (reference sequence). CDR3 nucleotide sequence: TGTGCCAGCAGTCCAACAGGGACGTTAGGCTACACCTTC. It translates to CASSPTGTLGYTF.

Regarding this clone: Its ends do not fully match the called genes, so a read error is possible. This chain joins TRBV12-3 or TRBV12-4 and TRBJ2-6; 12 bases map to TRBD2. The CDR3 sequence is 13 residues long. CDR3 nucleotides: TGTGCCAGCATATACGGACTAGCGGGGACCCGTGTTTTC. Translation: CASIYGLAGTRVF.

The count of this clone is one. The V and J genes are TRBV5-1 and TRBJ2-2, with no clear D. Between the trimmed V and J ends, which lost 3 bases and 4 bases, there was a span of 13 bases. This CDR3 comprises 15 residues. CDR1 and CDR2 from the germline V gene are SGHRS and YFSETQ. CDR3 sequence reads: CASSYEPGLTGELFF. The CDR3 DNA reads TGCGCCAGCAGCTATGAGCCAGGCCTCACCGGGGAGCTGTTTTTT. Full variable domain (missing parts from reference TRBV5-1 and TRBJ2-2): KAGVTQTPRYLIKTRGQQVTLSCSPISGHRSVSWYQQTPGQGLQFLFEYFSETQRNKGNFPGRFSGRQFSNSRSEMNVSTLELGDSALYLCASSYEPGLTGELFFGEGSRLTVL.

V usage is TRBV9 and J usage is TRBJ1-5; the D is unclear. CDR3 length: 15 residues. Trimming pared 4 bases from V and 1 base from J, leaving 12 bases between. Germline V gives CDR1 SGDLS, CDR2 YYNGEE. The CDR3, as DNA: TGTGCCAGCAGCCCTTCTCCGGGGAGCAATCAGCCCCAGCATTTT. As protein: CASSPSPGSNQPQHF.